These 17 T cell receptor beta chains came from one sample sequenced in a study of shared clonotypes between healthy human individuals. Sequenced by immunoSEQ multiplex PCR; TCRdb stores in-frame clones only, minus some. The sample has some 1.5 million clones, approximately 98% seen once. The sequencing input was naive CD4+ T cells sorted from blood. This sample's subset: CD45RA+ positively selected. These receptor sequences come from a man aged 25-40 years in good health.

CDR3 coding DNA: TGTGCCACCAGCAGAGTAGGGCTAAGGGCTGGAAACACCATATATTTT. Translation: CATSRVGLRAGNTIYF. This chain joins TRBV15 and TRBJ1-3; D uncertain. Germline assignment: CDR1 LNHNV and CDR2 YYDKDF (reference sequence). This CDR3 contains 16 residues. Trimming shortened V by 1 base and J by 2 bases, and 12 bases separated the two germline ends.

The chain's CDR3 is CASSPLTNTGELFF. The CDR3 bases are TGTGCCAGCTCACCCTTAACGAACACCGGGGAGCTGTTTTTT. The chain joins TRBV18 to TRBJ2-2; D unclear. This CDR3 has 14 amino acids. CDR1 KGHSH and CDR2 LQKENI come from the germline V gene. Trimming removed 3 bases from V and 0 bases from J, with 5 bases in between.

Comment on this clone: The same CDR3 is also encoded by other DNA sequences in this sample. V usage is TRBV27 and J usage is TRBJ2-7; weak D call: TRBD1 (6 bases). Trimming removed 3 bases from V and 2 bases from J, with 8 bases in between. The CDR3 spans 13 residues. The germline CDR1 and CDR2 sequences are MNHEY and SMNVEV (reference sequence). The CDR3: CASSLAGAYEQYF. The CDR3 DNA sequence: TGTGCCAGCAGTTTGGCAGGGGCCTACGAGCAGTACTTC.

The rearrangement joins TRBV19 to TRBJ2-2; 8 positions agree with TRBD2. CDR3 length: 11 residues. V lost 10 bases and J lost 7; bases outside the gene matches: 2. Germline CDR1 and CDR2: LNHDA and SQIVND (reference sequence). CDR3 DNA: TGTGCCACCGGGAGGGTCGGGGAGCTGTTTTTT. This translates into CATGRVGELFF. Looking up the rest from reference TRBV19 and TRBJ2-2 gives the full variable domain: DGGITQSPKYLFRKEGQNVTLSCEQNLNHDAMYWYRQDPGQGLRLIYYSQIVNDFQKGDIAEGYSVSREKKESFPLTVTSAQKNPTAFYLCATGRVGELFFGEGSRLTVL.

This clone was counted once. The CDR3 loop reads CASSYYRDRRGGEKLFF. In DNA form, the CDR3 reads TGTGCCAGCAGTTATTATCGGGACCGAAGGGGTGGCGAAAAACTGTTTTTT. The rearrangement joins TRBV6-9 to TRBJ1-4; tentatively, D is TRBD1 (5 bases). This CDR3 is built from 17 residues. The germline gives CDR1 MNHGY, CDR2 SVAAGI. V was pared by 1 base and J by 8 bases, with 20 bases between.

This clone was seen once. The rearrangement joins TRBV7-9 to TRBJ2-2, with 8 nucleotides matching TRBD1. The germline gives CDR1 SEHNR, CDR2 FQNEAQ (reference sequence). This CDR3 contains 16 residues. Trimming took 5 bases from V and 3 from J; bases not matched to a gene: 8. The CDR3 region is CASSPGQGIYTGELFF. In DNA form, the CDR3 reads TGTGCCAGCAGCCCTGGACAGGGCATCTACACCGGGGAGCTGTTTTTT.

A word on this clone: The same CDR3 is also encoded by other DNA sequences in this sample. The chain combines TRBV28 with TRBJ2-3, with 7 bases lining up with TRBD2. V was clipped by 4 bases and J by 2 bases; unmatched bases: 6. The germline V gene has CDR1 MDHEN and CDR2 SYDVKM. The CDR3 is made up of 15 amino acids. CDR3 nucleotide sequence: TGTGCCAGCAGTTCCCCGGGGGGTCCCACAGATACGCAGTATTTT. Protein sequence: CASSSPGGPTDTQYF.

This chain joins TRBV10-1 and TRBJ2-3; D unclear. This CDR3 is 13 amino acids long. Germline V CDR1 and CDR2: WNHNN, SYGVQD (reference sequence). V lost 8 bases and J 1 base, leaving 10 bases between the germline ends. The CDR3 DNA sequence: TGCGCCAGCCAGGATGTTGGCACAGATACGCAGTATTTT. Its translation: CASQDVGTDTQYF.

The chain is built from TRBV2 and TRBJ2-7; D might be TRBD2 (7 bases). V lost 6 bases, J lost 4 bases, and 25 bases lay in between. The CDR3 has 17 amino acids. The germline gives CDR1 SNHLY, CDR2 FYNNEI. The CDR3, as DNA: TGTGCCAGCAGCCTAGTCGTGGGCGGGGGCCTCCTGTACGAGCAGTACTTC. It specifies CASSLVVGGGLLYEQYF.

The rearrangement links TRBV23-1 to TRBJ2-3; 7 bases match TRBD1. TRBV23-1 is an ORF; its function is uncertain. CDR3 length: 16 amino acids. With 8 bases clipped from V and 4 bases from J, the junction kept 15 bases outside the gene matches. The DNA of the CDR3 is TGCGCCAGCTCACAAGGAGTAGGAACAGGGGCAGATACGCAGTATTTT. Amino acid sequence: CASSQGVGTGADTQYF.

The V and J genes are TRBV29-1 and TRBJ2-1; 9 bases map to TRBD1. The J segment lost 5 bases and the V segment lost 6 bases, leaving 2 bases of the junction unmatched. The CDR3 length is 12 residues. Germline-derived CDR1 and CDR2 are SQVTM and ANQGSEA. Here the CDR3 reads CSVRTGDNEQFF. CDR3 bases: TGCAGCGTACGGACAGGGGACAATGAGCAGTTCTTC.

The gene calls are TRBV11-2 and TRBJ2-3; 13 bases fit TRBD2. The CDR3 sequence is 18 residues long. Germline loops: CDR1 SGHAT, CDR2 FQNNGV. The V and J ends lost 5 bases and 4 bases, in that order; junction bases with no gene match: 12. CDR3 coding DNA: TGTGCCAGCAGCAAAAACATAAAACTAGCGGGAGGGCCAGATACGCAGTATTTT. It codes for CASSKNIKLAGGPDTQYF.

The gene calls are TRBV9 and TRBJ2-1; TRBD1 matches 8 bases. After removal of 3 bases from V and 4 bases from J, the junction contained 3 bases not matched to a gene. The CDR3 spans 14 residues. The germline CDR1 and CDR2 sequences are SGDLS and YYNGEE. The CDR3 sequence is CASSERDRYNEQFF. The CDR3 coding sequence is TGTGCCAGCAGCGAGAGGGACAGGTACAATGAGCAGTTCTTC.

This chain joins TRBV18 and TRBJ2-3; 8 bases are shared with TRBD2. The CDR3 runs to 16 residues. Losses at the gene ends were 0 bases for V and 4 bases for J; bases not matched to a gene: 6. Germline V CDR1 and CDR2: KGHSH, LQKENI. Here the CDR3 DNA reads TGTGCCAGCTCACCACCCGGGAGGGCCGGGGCAGATACGCAGTATTTT. Translating gives CASSPPGRAGADTQYF.

The chain is built from TRBV5-4 and TRBJ1-2, with D perhaps TRBD1 (6 bases). CDR1 SGHNT and CDR2 YYREEE come from the germline V gene (reference sequence). The CDR3 is 14 residues long. Deletions cut 3 bases from V and 6 bases from J, with 15 bases between. The DNA for the CDR3 is TGTGCCAGCAGCTACTATACAGGGTACGATGGCTACACCTTC. Its translation is CASSYYTGYDGYTF.

V is TRBV7-3 and J is TRBJ2-2; the D gene is possibly TRBD2 (5 bases). In germline, CDR1 is SGHTA, CDR2 FQGTGA. The length of the CDR3 is 13 residues. The V end lost 4 bases, the J end lost 6 bases, and 9 bases lay between the germline ends. The CDR3 sequence: CASSSRGSGELFF. In nucleotides, the CDR3 is TGTGCCAGCAGCTCCCGGGGATCCGGGGAGCTGTTTTTT.

The chain links TRBV19 to TRBJ2-4; TRBD1 might be the D (6 bases). The CDR3 extends over 17 amino acids. V lost 0 bases, J lost 0 bases, and 12 bases lay in between. CDR1 and CDR2 from the germline V gene are LNHDA and SQIVND (reference sequence). CDR3 nucleotide sequence: TGTGCCAGTAGTATAGAGGGACATATGTCAGCCAAAAACATTCAGTACTTC. Its translation: CASSIEGHMSAKNIQYF.